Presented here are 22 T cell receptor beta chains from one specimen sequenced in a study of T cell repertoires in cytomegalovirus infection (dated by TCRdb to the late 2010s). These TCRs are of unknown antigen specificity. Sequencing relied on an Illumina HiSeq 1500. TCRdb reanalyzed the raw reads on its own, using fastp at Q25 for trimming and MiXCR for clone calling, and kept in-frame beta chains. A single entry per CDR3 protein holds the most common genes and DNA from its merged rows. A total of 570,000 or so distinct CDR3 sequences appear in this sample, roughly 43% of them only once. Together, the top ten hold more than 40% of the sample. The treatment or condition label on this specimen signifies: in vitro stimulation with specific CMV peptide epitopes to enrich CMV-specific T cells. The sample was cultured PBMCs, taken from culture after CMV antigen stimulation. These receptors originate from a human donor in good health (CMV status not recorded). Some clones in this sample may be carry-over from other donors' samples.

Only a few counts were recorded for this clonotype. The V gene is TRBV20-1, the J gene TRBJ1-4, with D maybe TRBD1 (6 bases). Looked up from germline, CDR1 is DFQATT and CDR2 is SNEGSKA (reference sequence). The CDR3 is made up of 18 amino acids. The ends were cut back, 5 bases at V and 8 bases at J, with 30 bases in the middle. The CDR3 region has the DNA TGCAGTGCTGTGAAGGGGGTCTTGGCTAATGATAGGAACGAAAAACTGTTTTTT. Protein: CSAVKGVLANDRNEKLFF.

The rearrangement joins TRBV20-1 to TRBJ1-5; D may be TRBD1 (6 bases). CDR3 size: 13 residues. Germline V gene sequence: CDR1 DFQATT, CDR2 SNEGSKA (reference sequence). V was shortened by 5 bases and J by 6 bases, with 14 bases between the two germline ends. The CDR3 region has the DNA TGCAGTGCTGGCCGTGGGGGCGGTCAGCCCCAGCATTTT. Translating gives CSAGRGGGQPQHF.

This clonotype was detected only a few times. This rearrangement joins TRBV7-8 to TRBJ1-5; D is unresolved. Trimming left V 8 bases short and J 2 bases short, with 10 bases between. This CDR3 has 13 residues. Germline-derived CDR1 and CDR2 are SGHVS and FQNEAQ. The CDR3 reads CASVGVGNQPQHF. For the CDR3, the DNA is TGTGCCAGCGTGGGAGTCGGCAATCAGCCCCAGCATTTT.

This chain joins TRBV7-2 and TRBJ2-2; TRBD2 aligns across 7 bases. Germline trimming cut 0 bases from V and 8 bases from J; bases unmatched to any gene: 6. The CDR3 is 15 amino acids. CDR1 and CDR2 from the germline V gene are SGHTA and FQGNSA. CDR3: CASSLAGLHLGELFF. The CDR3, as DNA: TGTGCCAGCAGCTTAGCGGGACTACACTTGGGGGAGCTGTTTTTT.

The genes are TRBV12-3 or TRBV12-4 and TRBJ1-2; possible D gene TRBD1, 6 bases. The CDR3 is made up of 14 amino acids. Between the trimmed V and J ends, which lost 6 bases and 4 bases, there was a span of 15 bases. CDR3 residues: CASRAWGGPYGYTF. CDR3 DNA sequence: TGTGCCAGCAGAGCATGGGGGGGGCCCTATGGCTACACCTTC.

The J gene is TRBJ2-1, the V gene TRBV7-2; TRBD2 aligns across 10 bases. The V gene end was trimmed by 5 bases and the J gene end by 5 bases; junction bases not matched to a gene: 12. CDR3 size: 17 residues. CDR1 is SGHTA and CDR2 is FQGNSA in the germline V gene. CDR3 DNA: TGTGCCAGCAGCCTTCGTCCCGGGACTAGCGTTCACAATGAGCAGTTCTTC. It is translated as CASSLRPGTSVHNEQFF.

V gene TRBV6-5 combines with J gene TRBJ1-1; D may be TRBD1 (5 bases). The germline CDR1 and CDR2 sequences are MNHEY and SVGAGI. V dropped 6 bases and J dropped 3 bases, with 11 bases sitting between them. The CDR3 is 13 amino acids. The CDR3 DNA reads TGTGCCAGCAGCCGGTCCAGGGACACTGAAGCTTTCTTT. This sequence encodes CASSRSRDTEAFF.

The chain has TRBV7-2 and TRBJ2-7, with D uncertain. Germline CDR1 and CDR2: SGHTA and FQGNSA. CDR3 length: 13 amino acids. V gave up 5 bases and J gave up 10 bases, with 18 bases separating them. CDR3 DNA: TGTGCCAGCAGCCCCCAGTCCGGACCTTTCCAGTACTTC. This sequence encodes CASSPQSGPFQYF.

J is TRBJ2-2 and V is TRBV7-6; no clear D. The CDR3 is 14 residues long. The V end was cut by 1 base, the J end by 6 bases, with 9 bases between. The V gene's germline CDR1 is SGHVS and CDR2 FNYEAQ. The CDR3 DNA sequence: TGTGCCAGCAGCTTAGTCCTGGGCCCCGGGGAGCTGTTTTTT. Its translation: CASSLVLGPGELFF. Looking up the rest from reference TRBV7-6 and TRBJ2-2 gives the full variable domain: GAGVSQSPRYKVTKRGQDVALRCDPISGHVSLYWYRQALGQGPEFLTYFNYEAQQDKSGLPNDRFSAERPEGSISTLTIQRTEQRDSAMYRCASSLVLGPGELFFGEGSRLTVL.

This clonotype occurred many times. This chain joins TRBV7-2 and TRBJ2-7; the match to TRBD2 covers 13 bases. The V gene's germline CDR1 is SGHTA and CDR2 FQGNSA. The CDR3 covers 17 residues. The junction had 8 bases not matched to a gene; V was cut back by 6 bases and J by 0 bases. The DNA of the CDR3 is TGTGCCAGCAGTCCGACTAGCGGGAGGTCGAGCTCCTACGAGCAGTACTTC. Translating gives CASSPTSGRSSSYEQYF.

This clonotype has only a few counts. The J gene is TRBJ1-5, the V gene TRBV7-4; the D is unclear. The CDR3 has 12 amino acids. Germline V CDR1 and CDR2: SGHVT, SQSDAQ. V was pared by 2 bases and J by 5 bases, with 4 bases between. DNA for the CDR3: TGTGCCAGCAGCTTAATTGATCAGCCCCAGCATTTT. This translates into CASSLIDQPQHF.

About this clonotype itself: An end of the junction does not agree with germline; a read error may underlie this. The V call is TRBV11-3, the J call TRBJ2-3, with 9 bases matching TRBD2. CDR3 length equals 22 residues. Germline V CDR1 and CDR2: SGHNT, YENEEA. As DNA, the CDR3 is TGTGCCAGCAGCCTAGAGCATGGGACTAGCCGCCTTGTCGTTCCAGTTACAGATACGCAGTATTTT. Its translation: CASSLEHGTSRLVVPVTDTQYF.

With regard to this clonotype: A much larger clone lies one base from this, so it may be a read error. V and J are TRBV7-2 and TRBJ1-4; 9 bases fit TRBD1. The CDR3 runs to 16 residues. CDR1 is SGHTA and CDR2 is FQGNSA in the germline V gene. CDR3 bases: TGTGCCAGCAGCTTAGCGCTAACAGGGGGCGGCGAAATACTGTTTTTT. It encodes CASSLALTGGGEILFF.

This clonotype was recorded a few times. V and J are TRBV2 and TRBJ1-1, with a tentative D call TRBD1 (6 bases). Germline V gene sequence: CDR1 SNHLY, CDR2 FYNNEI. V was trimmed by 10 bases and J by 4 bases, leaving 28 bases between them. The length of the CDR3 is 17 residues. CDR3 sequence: CATPGTSLQGRSTEAFF. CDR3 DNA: TGTGCCACCCCTGGTACTTCTCTCCAGGGGAGGAGCACTGAAGCTTTCTTT.

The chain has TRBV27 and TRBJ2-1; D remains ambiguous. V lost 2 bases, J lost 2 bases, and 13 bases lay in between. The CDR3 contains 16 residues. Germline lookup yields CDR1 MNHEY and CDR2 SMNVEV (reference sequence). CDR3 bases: TGTGCCAGCAGTTTAAGTTTGGGGATACCCTACAATGAGCAGTTCTTC. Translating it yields CASSLSLGIPYNEQFF.

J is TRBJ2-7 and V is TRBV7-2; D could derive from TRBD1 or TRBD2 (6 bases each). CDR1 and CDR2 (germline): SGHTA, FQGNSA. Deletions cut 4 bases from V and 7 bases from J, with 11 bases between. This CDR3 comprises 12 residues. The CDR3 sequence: CASSYTGREQYF. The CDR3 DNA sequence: TGTGCCAGCAGCTATACAGGGAGGGAGCAGTACTTC.

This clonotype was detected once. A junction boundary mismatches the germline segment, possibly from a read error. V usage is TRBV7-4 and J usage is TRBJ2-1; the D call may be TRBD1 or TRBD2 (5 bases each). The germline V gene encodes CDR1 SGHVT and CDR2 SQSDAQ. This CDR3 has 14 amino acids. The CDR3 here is CASSFEGFTNVQFF. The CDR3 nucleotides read TGTGCCAGCAGCTTCGAGGGGTTCACAAATGTGCAGTTCTTC. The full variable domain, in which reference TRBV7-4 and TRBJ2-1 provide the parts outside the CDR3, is GAGVSQSPRYKVAKRGRDVALRCDSISGHVTLYWYRQTLGQGSEVLTYSQSDAQRDKSGRPSGRFSAERPERSVSTLKIQRTEQGDSAVYLCASSFEGFTNVQFFGPGTRLTVL.

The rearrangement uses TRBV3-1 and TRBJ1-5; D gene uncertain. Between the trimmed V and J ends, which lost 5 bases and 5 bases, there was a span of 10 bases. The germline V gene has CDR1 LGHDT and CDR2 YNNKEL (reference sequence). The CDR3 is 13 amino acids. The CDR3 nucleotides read TGTGCCAGCAGCTACGAATCCGATCAGCCCCAGCATTTT. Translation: CASSYESDQPQHF.

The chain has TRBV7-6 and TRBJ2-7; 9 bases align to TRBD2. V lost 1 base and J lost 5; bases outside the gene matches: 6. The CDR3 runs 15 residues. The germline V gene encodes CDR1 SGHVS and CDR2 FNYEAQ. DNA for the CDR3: TGTGCCAGCAGCTTAGACGCGGGAGGGCAGAACGAGCAGTACTTC. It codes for CASSLDAGGQNEQYF.

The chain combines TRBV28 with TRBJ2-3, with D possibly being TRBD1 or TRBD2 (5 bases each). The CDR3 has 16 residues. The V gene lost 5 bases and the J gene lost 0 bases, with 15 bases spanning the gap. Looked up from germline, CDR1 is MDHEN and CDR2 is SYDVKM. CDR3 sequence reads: CASSQSGGSSTDTQYF. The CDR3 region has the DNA TGTGCCAGCAGTCAAAGTGGGGGATCCAGCACAGATACGCAGTATTTT.

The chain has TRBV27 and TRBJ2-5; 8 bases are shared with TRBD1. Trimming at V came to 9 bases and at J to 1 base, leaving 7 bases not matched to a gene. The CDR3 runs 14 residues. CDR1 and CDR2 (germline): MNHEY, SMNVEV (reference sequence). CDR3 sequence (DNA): TGTGCCAGTCGGACAGGGTCGTCCCAAGAGACCCAGTACTTC. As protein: CASRTGSSQETQYF.

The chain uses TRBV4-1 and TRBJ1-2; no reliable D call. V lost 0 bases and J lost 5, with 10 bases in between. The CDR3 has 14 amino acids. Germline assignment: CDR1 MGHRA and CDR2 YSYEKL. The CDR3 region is CASSQDPVNYGYTF. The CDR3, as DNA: TGCGCCAGCAGCCAAGACCCGGTCAATTATGGCTACACCTTC.